These T cell receptor beta chains were read from a single sample in a study of blood T cell repertoires in COVID-19. Profiled with immunoSEQ multiplex PCR; TCRdb holds only in-frame clones, not every one. The sample holds 200,000 or so clones, about 80% seen once. Sequencing was done on a sample of PBMCs or T cells enriched from blood (not recorded which). Receptor source: a man aged 35 to 55 who had recovered from COVID-19. The CDR3 runs from the conserved cysteine through the conserved F or W. D genes are given only for firm matches. The size of a clone is reported for some rows only, either as once, few or many, or as a class for expanded clones.

-	-	TRBV6-5	TRBJ1-2	CASSSTIGYTF	TGTGCCAGCAGTTCCACTATTGGCTACACCTTC
TRBD1	-	TRBV4-2	TRBJ1-6	CASSQRQGDNSPLHF	TGTGCCAGCAGCCAGAGACAGGGCGATAATTCACCCCTCCACTTT
-	-	TRBV7-2	TRBJ1-5	CASSPQGLSNQPQHF	TGTGCCAGCAGCCCCCAGGGGCTTAGCAATCAGCCCCAGCATTTT
TRBD1	-	TRBV2	TRBJ2-3	CASSLQGAGDTQYF	TGTGCCAGCAGCCTACAGGGGGCCGGAGATACGCAGTATTTT
-	-	TRBV30	TRBJ1-1	CAWSRTASEAFF	TGTGCCTGGAGTAGGACAGCTTCTGAAGCTTTCTTT
TRBD2	-	TRBV7-2	TRBJ2-2	CASSRVGLAGAGELFF	TGTGCCAGCAGCCGCGTCGGACTAGCGGGGGCTGGGGAGCTGTTTTTT
-	-	TRBV10-2	TRBJ1-1	CASGLGMNTEAFF	TGCGCCAGCGGCCTCGGGATGAACACTGAAGCTTTCTTT
-	once	TRBV5-1	TRBJ1-1	CASSPVQGYAEAFF	TGCGCCAGCAGCCCGGTTCAGGGTTATGCTGAAGCTTTCTTT
-	-	TRBV30	TRBJ2-3	CAWSVLGGTDTQYF	TGTGCCTGGAGTGTACTGGGCGGCACAGATACGCAGTATTTT
-	-	TRBV7-9	TRBJ1-2	CASSIVGLNYGYTF	TGTGCCAGCAGCATCGTCGGACTGAACTATGGCTACACCTTC
-	-	TRBV7-2	TRBJ1-5	CASTTSRTPANQPQHF	TGTGCCAGCACCACCTCGAGGACTCCTGCTAATCAGCCCCAGCATTTT
TRBD1	-	TRBV7-4	TRBJ1-1	CASSSDRGNTEAFF	TGTGCCAGCAGCTCAGACAGGGGGAACACTGAAGCTTTCTTT
-	-	TRBV7-2	TRBJ1-2	CASSLGPSPNYGYTF	TGTGCCAGCAGCTTAGGGCCCTCCCCCAACTATGGCTACACCTTC
-	-	TRBV4-3	TRBJ1-4	CASSPRSWQSNEKLFF	TGCGCCAGCAGCCCCCGCTCGTGGCAGTCTAATGAAAAACTGTTTTTT
-	-	TRBV6-6	TRBJ1-1	CASRPLTGNTEAFF	TGTGCCAGCAGACCTCTGACAGGGAACACTGAAGCTTTCTTT
-	-	TRBV24-1	TRBJ1-1	CATSEGGAVGAFF	TGTGCCACCAGTGAGGGGGGGGCTGTTGGAGCTTTCTTT
-	-	TRBV5-1	TRBJ1-4	CASSLEHRVNEKLFF	TGCGCCAGCAGCTTGGAACACAGGGTTAATGAAAAACTGTTTTTT
TRBD1	-	TRBV7-8	TRBJ1-5	CASSLEGARGGQPQHF	TGTGCCAGCAGCTTAGAGGGGGCGAGGGGCGGTCAGCCCCAGCATTTT
-	-	TRBV5-6	TRBJ1-1	CASSKLGTELNTEAFF	TGTGCCAGCAGCAAACTAGGAACGGAGTTGAACACTGAAGCTTTCTTT
-	-	TRBV9	TRBJ2-3	CASSVAGGISTDTQYF	TGTGCCAGCAGCGTAGCAGGGGGGATTAGCACAGATACGCAGTATTTT
-	-	TRBV27	TRBJ1-1	CASSLGLGGTEAFF	TGTGCCAGCAGCTTAGGGCTCGGGGGCACTGAAGCTTTCTTT